This T cell receptor (beta chain) was found in a study of response to subunit inactivated influenza vaccine. TCRdb fed the RT-PCR reads into MiXCR, producing one record per CDR3 protein. The data contain roughly 550,000 distinct CDR3 sequences, around 25% of them singletons. This sample also belongs to another study, concerning T cells expressing NK-cell markers. In that study: Synthesis of TCR beta cDNA relied on 5'RACE template switching carrying UMIs. Researchers got TCR beta repertoires out of sorted CD3+CD56+NKG2C+, CD3+CD56+NKG2C- and CD3+CD56-NKG2C+ T cells. Of eight sequenced donors, seven were HCMV-seropositive and one HCMV-seronegative. Dominant NKG2C+ clonotype frequencies of about 1.0-7.0% of CD8+ T cells were measured in roughly 6 donors. The HCMV specificity of the expanded NKG2C+ T cell clones stayed unresolved.

The receptor was derived from a man aged 45-60 years who received an inactivated influenza vaccine. The specimen comprised CD4+ T cells sorted from PBMCs, sampled 11 to 12 days after vaccination.

DNA of the CDR3: TGCAGCGTTGTCGGACGGCTAGGCTACGAGCAGTACTTC. It specifies CSVVGRLGYEQYF. The V and J genes are TRBV29-1 and TRBJ2-7; D is unclear. From germline, CDR1 is SQVTM and CDR2 ANQGSEA. This CDR3 contains 13 residues. V lost 4 bases and J 3 bases, leaving 13 bases between the germline ends.